This T cell receptor (beta chain) originates from a study of OX40 agonist ivuxolimab in advanced cancers. In the study overall: The dose-escalation cohort had hepatocellular carcinoma, melanoma, renal cell or head and neck cancer.

Study-level points and caveats: Doses of 0.1 to 3.0 mg/kg were accompanied by clonal expansion of CD4+ and CD8+ blood T cells by week 6.

Here immunoSEQ multiplex PCR was the method, and the copy in TCRdb shows in-frame clones only, minus some. Here the sample spans some 41,000 clones, approximately 86% being singletons. This clone came up a few times. Its antigen remains unidentified. CDR1 is LGHNA, CDR2 YNFKEQ, per germline. Trimming left V 2 bases short and J 6 bases short, with 11 bases between. The CDR3 runs 14 residues. Sample: CD4+ or CD8+ T cells sorted from blood, taken in a trial of the OX40 agonist ivuxolimab. The chain carries TRBV4-2 and TRBJ2-4; no clear D gene. This TCR was recovered from an adult with an advanced solid tumor such as melanoma, head and neck, liver or kidney cancer. The chain's CDR3 is CASSQSLQGNIQYF. The CDR3 DNA reads as TGTGCCAGCAGCCAATCCTTACAAGGAAACATTCAGTACTTC.